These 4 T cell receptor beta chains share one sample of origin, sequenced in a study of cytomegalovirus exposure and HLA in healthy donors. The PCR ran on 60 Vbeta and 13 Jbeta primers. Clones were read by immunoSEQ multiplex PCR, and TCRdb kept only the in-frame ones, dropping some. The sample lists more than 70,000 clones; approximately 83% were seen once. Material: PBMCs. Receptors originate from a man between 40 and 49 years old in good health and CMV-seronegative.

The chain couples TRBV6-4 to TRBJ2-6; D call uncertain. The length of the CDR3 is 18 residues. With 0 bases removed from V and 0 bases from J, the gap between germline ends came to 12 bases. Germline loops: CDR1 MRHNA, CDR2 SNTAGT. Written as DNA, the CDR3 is TGTGCCAGCAGTGACTCGATAGTGTCCTCCTCTGGGGCCAACGTCCTGACTTTC. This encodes CASSDSIVSSSGANVLTF.

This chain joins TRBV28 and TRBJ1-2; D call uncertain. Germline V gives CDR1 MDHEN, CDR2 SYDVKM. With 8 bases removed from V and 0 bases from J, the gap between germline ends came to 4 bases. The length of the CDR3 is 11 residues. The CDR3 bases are TGTGCCAGCGGCTCTAACTATGGCTACACCTTC. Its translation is CASGSNYGYTF.

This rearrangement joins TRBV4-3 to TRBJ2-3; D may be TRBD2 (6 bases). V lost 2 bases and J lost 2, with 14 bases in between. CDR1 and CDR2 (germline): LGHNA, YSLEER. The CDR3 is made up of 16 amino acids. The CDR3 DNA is TGCGCCAGCAGCCAAAAACTAGCTGGGCCCACAGATACGCAGTATTTT. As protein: CASSQKLAGPTDTQYF.

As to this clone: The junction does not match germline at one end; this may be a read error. The CDR3 loop is CASKAGGDNGYTF. The CDR3 region has the DNA TGTGCAAGTAAGGCAGGGGGCGACAATGGCTACACCTTC. The chain has TRBV19 and TRBJ1-2, with 8 bases that match TRBD1. The germline V gene has CDR1 LNHDA and CDR2 SQIVND (reference sequence). CDR3 size: 13 residues. Full variable domain (remainder filled in from reference TRBV19 and TRBJ1-2): DGGITQSPKYLFRKEGQNVTLSCEQNLNHDAMYWYRQDPGQGLRLIYYSQIVNDFQKGDIAEGYSVSREKKESFPLTVTSAQKNPTAFYLCASKAGGDNGYTFGSGTRLTVV.